The TCR beta chain under discussion was sequenced for a study of T cells in Graves' hyperthyroidism and ophthalmopathy. Germline loops: CDR1 SGHRS, CDR2 YFSETQ. The CDR3 covers 16 residues. With 6 bases removed from V and 0 bases from J, the gap between germline ends came to 16 bases. General study findings and limits: Most expanded thyroid clonotypes above 0.001 also appeared in blood. A 13 V-J model separated ophthalmopathy from stable hyperthyroidism.

Details on this clonotype: Its target is unknown.

Recently diagnosed hyperthyroidism of less than 2 months' duration affected patients aged 18 to 65. Amplified regions were TCR beta CDR3 sequences from RNA transcripts. First-round RT-PCR of the TCR CDR3 relied on the HTBI primer set. One entry per CDR3 protein results from TCRdb running MiXCR on the multiplex PCR reads. This sample carries more than 650,000 distinct CDR3 sequences, around 13% of them seen once, and the ten largest clones take around 9.6%. The chain carries TRBV5-1 and TRBJ2-1; D remains unclear. The sequencing input was blood. The source is a woman aged 18-29 years with Graves' hyperthyroidism. DNA of the CDR3: TGCGCCAGCACCGCAAACTCGGGTCGCTCCTACAATGAGCAGTTCTTC. It translates to CASTANSGRSYNEQFF.